The present T cell receptor beta chain was sequenced within a study of shared clonotypes between healthy human individuals. It was across several immunoSEQ plates that each subset's genomic DNA was evenly split. Clones were read by immunoSEQ multiplex PCR, and TCRdb kept only the in-frame ones, dropping some. The table records 2,100,000 or so clones, roughly 95% of them present only once. Caucasian adults living in Nashville, Tennessee, provided all samples. Looked up from germline, CDR1 is MDHEN and CDR2 is SYDVKM. With V trimmed by 3 bases and J by 2 bases, 1 base remained unmatched. CDR3 length: 15 amino acids.

The sample consisted of naive CD4+ T cells sorted from blood. Specified subset: CD45RA+ positively selected. This receptor was taken from a man between 18 and 35 years old in good health. The chain uses TRBV28 and TRBJ1-6, with TRBD1 matching over 7 bases. CDR3 nucleotide sequence: TGTGCCAGCAGTTTGAGGGGGCCCTATAATTCACCCCTCCACTTT. This encodes CASSLRGPYNSPLHF.